The rows below give T cell receptor beta chains drawn from one sample of a study of blood T cell repertoires in COVID-19. Assay: immunoSEQ multiplex PCR; the TCRdb copy retains only in-frame clones and omits some. The repertoire consists of 300,000 to 400,000 clones, with 65% to 90% occurring once and the leading ten covering 4% to 5%. Sequenced sample: PBMCs or T cells enriched from blood (not recorded which). The receptors come from a woman aged 40-49 years with acute COVID-19. The CDR3 runs from the conserved cysteine through the conserved F or W. The D gene is left open where the match is weak. Expanded clones get a size class; other rows say once, few or many, or leave the size out.

J gene: TRBJ2-7
V gene: TRBV12-3/TRBV12-4
clone size: .
D gene: TRBD1
CDR3 protein: CASSFNRGYEQYF
CDR3 DNA: TGTGCCAGCAGCTTTAACAGGGGCTACGAGCAGTACTTC

J gene: TRBJ1-5
V gene: TRBV19
clone size: .
D gene: .
CDR3 protein: CASSLLGGGQPQHF
CDR3 DNA: TGTGCCAGTAGTCTTCTCGGGGGGGGACAGCCCCAGCATTTT

J gene: TRBJ1-2
V gene: TRBV19
clone size: few
D gene: TRBD1
CDR3 protein: CASNPGQGLGYTF
CDR3 DNA: TGTGCCAGTAACCCCGGACAGGGTCTTGGCTACACCTTC

J gene: TRBJ1-5
V gene: TRBV5-1
clone size: .
D gene: .
CDR3 protein: CASSLSSDQPQHF
CDR3 DNA: TGCGCCAGCAGCTTGTCATCGGATCAGCCCCAGCATTTT

J gene: TRBJ2-1
V gene: TRBV7-3
clone size: .
D gene: .
CDR3 protein: CASSQTAGFYNEQFF
CDR3 DNA: TGTGCCAGCAGCCAAACGGCGGGGTTCTACAATGAGCAGTTCTTC

J gene: TRBJ1-4
V gene: TRBV9
clone size: .
D gene: .
CDR3 protein: CASSVAVQGGHEKLFF
CDR3 DNA: TGTGCCAGCAGCGTAGCTGTGCAGGGAGGTCATGAAAAACTGTTTTTT

J gene: TRBJ1-2
V gene: TRBV3-1/TRBV3-2
clone size: .
D gene: TRBD1
CDR3 protein: CASSQGTGYGYTF
CDR3 DNA: TGTGCCAGCAGCCAAGGGACAGGATATGGCTACACCTTC

J gene: TRBJ2-7
V gene: TRBV7-3
clone size: .
D gene: TRBD2
CDR3 protein: CASSPGLASQGEQYF
CDR3 DNA: TGTGCCAGCTCACCGGGACTAGCGTCGCAGGGCGAGCAGTACTTC

J gene: TRBJ1-5
V gene: TRBV6-1
clone size: once
D gene: TRBD1
CDR3 protein: CASSVTPTGADYQPQHF
CDR3 DNA: TGTGCCAGCAGTGTTACTCCGACAGGGGCGGATTATCAGCCCCAGCATTTT

J gene: TRBJ1-5
V gene: TRBV6-5
clone size: .
D gene: .
CDR3 protein: CASSPRQNNQPQHF
CDR3 DNA: TGTGCCAGCAGTCCTCGACAGAATAATCAGCCCCAGCATTTT

J gene: TRBJ2-2
V gene: TRBV6-2/TRBV6-3
clone size: .
D gene: .
CDR3 protein: CASSYSIVGAGELFF
CDR3 DNA: TGTGCCAGCAGTTACTCGATTGTAGGGGCCGGGGAGCTGTTTTTT

J gene: TRBJ2-1
V gene: TRBV20-1
clone size: .
D gene: .
CDR3 protein: CSARREDEQFF
CDR3 DNA: TGCAGTGCTAGACGCGAGGATGAGCAGTTCTTC

J gene: TRBJ2-3
V gene: TRBV2
clone size: .
D gene: TRBD1
CDR3 protein: CASSRGQTSNPSTDTQYF
CDR3 DNA: TGTGCCAGCAGCAGGGGACAGACCTCAAACCCTAGCACAGATACGCAGTATTTT

J gene: TRBJ1-2
V gene: TRBV28
clone size: .
D gene: TRBD1
CDR3 protein: CASSFIHRDRSYGYTF
CDR3 DNA: TGTGCCAGCAGTTTTATCCACCGGGACAGGTCTTATGGCTACACCTTC

J gene: TRBJ1-2
V gene: TRBV2
clone size: .
D gene: .
CDR3 protein: CASSEERTPNYGYTF
CDR3 DNA: TGTGCCAGCAGTGAAGAGAGGACACCTAACTATGGCTACACCTTC

J gene: TRBJ2-7
V gene: TRBV7-9
clone size: .
D gene: .
CDR3 protein: CASSLVTLENEQYF
CDR3 DNA: TGTGCCAGCAGCTTAGTAACATTGGAGAACGAGCAGTACTTC

J gene: TRBJ1-1
V gene: TRBV28
clone size: few
D gene: TRBD1
CDR3 protein: CASSFTTGEAFF
CDR3 DNA: TGTGCCAGCAGTTTCACGACAGGGGAAGCTTTCTTT